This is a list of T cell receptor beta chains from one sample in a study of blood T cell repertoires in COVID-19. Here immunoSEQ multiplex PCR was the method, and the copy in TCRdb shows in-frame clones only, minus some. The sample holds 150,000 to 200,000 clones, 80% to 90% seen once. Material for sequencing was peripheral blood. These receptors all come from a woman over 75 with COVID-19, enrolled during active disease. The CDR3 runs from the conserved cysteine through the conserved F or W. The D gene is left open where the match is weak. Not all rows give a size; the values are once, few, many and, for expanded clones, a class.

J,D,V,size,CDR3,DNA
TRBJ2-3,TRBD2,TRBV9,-,CASSVALGREWSDTQYF,TGTGCCAGCAGCGTAGCTCTTGGGCGGGAGTGGTCAGATACGCAGTATTTT
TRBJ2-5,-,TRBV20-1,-,CSARAETQYF,TGCAGTGCTAGAGCGGAGACCCAGTACTTC
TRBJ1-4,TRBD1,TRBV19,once,CASSRQGPYATNEKLFF,TGTGCCAGTAGTCGACAGGGGCCCTATGCAACTAATGAAAAACTGTTTTTT
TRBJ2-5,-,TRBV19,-,CASSTQTSGETQYF,TGTGCCAGTAGTACACAGACTAGTGGAGAGACCCAGTACTTC
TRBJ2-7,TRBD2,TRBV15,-,CATSTSGMYEQYF,TGTGCCACCAGCACTAGCGGGATGTACGAGCAGTACTTC
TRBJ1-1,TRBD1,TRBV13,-,CASSLRTGGTEAFF,TGTGCCAGCAGCTTAAGGACAGGGGGCACTGAAGCTTTCTTT
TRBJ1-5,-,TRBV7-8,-,CASSLVAGGNQPQHF,TGTGCCAGCAGCTTAGTAGCAGGGGGCAATCAGCCCCAGCATTTT
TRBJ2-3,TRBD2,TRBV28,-,CASRPSGGADTQYF,TGTGCCAGCAGGCCTAGCGGGGGCGCAGATACGCAGTATTTT
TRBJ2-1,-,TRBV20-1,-,CSASKYHEAGLGQFF,TGCAGTGCTAGTAAATATCACGAGGCGGGGTTAGGGCAGTTCTTC
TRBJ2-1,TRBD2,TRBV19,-,CASSIRWGLAGNLGYNEQFF,TGTGCCAGTAGTATCCGGTGGGGACTAGCGGGAAACCTCGGCTACAATGAGCAGTTCTTC
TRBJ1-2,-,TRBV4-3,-,CASSRTTGNNYGYTF,TGCGCCAGCAGCCGAACAACAGGGAACAACTATGGCTACACCTTC
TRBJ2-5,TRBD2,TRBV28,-,CASSTYHGLAYSQETQYF,TGTGCCAGCAGTACCTATCACGGACTAGCGTACTCACAAGAGACCCAGTACTTC
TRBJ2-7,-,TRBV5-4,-,CASSSLGQHSYEQYF,TGTGCCAGCAGCTCTTTGGGACAACACTCCTACGAGCAGTACTTC
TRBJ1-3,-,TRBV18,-,CASSPVQDLGNTIYF,TGTGCCAGCTCACCTGTACAGGATCTCGGAAACACCATATATTTT
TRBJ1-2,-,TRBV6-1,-,CASSEGRQGYGYTF,TGTGCCAGCAGTGAGGGGCGTCAGGGCTATGGCTACACCTTC
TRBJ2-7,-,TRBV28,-,CASSLNNYEQYF,TGTGCCAGCAGTTTAAACAACTACGAGCAGTACTTC
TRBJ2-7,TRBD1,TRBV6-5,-,CASSYSGTGSYEQYF,TGTGCCAGCAGTTACTCCGGGACAGGCTCCTACGAGCAGTACTTC
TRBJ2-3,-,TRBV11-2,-,CASSLGGRYSDTQYF,TGTGCCAGCAGTTTGGGCGGGCGGTACAGCGATACGCAGTATTTT
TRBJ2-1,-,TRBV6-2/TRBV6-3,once,CASSYSRENSYNEQFF,TGTGCCAGCAGTTACTCGAGGGAGAACTCCTACAATGAGCAGTTCTTC
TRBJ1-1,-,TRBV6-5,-,CASSYGVGDTEAFF,TGTGCCAGCAGTTACGGAGTGGGAGACACTGAAGCTTTCTTT
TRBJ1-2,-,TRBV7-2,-,CASSLGAEVYGYTF,TGTGCCAGCAGCTTAGGCGCGGAGGTCTATGGCTACACCTTC
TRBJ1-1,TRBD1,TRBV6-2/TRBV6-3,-,CASSPRGLIRNTEAFF,TGTGCCAGCAGCCCCAGGGGGCTGATTAGGAACACTGAAGCTTTCTTT
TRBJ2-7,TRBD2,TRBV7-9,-,CASDSGSSYEQYF,TGTGCCAGCGATAGCGGGAGCTCCTACGAGCAGTACTTC
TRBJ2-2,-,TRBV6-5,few,CASLYTGELFF,TGTGCCAGCTTGTATACCGGGGAGCTGTTTTTT
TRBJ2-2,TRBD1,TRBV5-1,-,CASRLTGGTAGELFF,TGCGCCAGCAGGCTAACAGGGGGAACGGCCGGGGAGCTGTTTTTT
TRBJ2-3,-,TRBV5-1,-,CASSLGPRDKYTDTQYF,TGCGCCAGCAGCTTGGGCCCCCGGGACAAATACACAGATACGCAGTATTTT
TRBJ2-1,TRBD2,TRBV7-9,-,CASRKGLAYYNEQFF,TGTGCCAGCAGGAAGGGACTAGCTTACTACAATGAGCAGTTCTTC
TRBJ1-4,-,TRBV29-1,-,CSVEVQGGETNEKLFF,TGCAGCGTTGAAGTCCAGGGCGGTGAAACTAATGAAAAACTGTTTTTT
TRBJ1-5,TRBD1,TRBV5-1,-,CASSLGQGPNQPQHF,TGCGCCAGCAGCCTGGGACAGGGACCAAATCAGCCCCAGCATTTT
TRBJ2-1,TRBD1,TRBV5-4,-,CASSLEVTGAPEQFF,TGTGCCAGCAGCTTGGAAGTTACAGGGGCTCCAGAGCAGTTCTTC
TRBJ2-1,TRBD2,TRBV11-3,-,CASSMGLAVNEQFF,TGTGCCAGCAGCATGGGACTAGCAGTCAATGAGCAGTTCTTC
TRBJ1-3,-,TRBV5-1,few,CASSLSGTQSGNTIYF,TGCGCCAGCAGCTTGTCAGGGACTCAATCTGGAAACACCATATATTTT
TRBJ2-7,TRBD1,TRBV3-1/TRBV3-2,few,CASSQDRQGDYEQYF,TGTGCCAGCAGCCAAGATCGGCAGGGGGACTACGAGCAGTACTTC
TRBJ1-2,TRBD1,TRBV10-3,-,CAIRGQDYGYTF,TGTGCCATCAGGGGACAGGACTATGGCTACACCTTC
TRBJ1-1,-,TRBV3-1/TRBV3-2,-,CASSQESLLGGTEAFF,TGTGCCAGCAGCCAAGAAAGTCTCTTAGGGGGCACTGAAGCTTTCTTT
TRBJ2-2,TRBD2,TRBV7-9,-,CASSLGLAGAGTGELFF,TGTGCCAGCAGCTTGGGGCTAGCGGGGGCTGGCACCGGGGAGCTGTTTTTT
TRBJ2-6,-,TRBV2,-,CASSGSGSGANVLTF,TGTGCCAGCAGTGGGTCGGGGTCTGGGGCCAACGTCCTGACTTTC
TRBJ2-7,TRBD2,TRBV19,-,CASSRGLAGEESDYEQYF,TGTGCCAGTAGTAGAGGACTAGCGGGAGAGGAATCGGATTACGAGCAGTACTTC
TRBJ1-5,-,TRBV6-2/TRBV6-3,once,CASSHGGAKPQHF,TGTGCCAGCAGCCACGGGGGGGCCAAGCCCCAGCATTTT
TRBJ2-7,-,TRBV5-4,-,CASRSGGAYEQYF,TGTGCCAGCAGGTCTGGCGGAGCCTACGAGCAGTACTTC
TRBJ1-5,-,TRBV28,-,CASSLRGQLNQPQHF,TGTGCCAGCAGTTTGCGCGGACAGCTCAATCAGCCCCAGCATTTT
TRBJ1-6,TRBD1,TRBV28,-,CASREGQVVSPLHF,TGTGCCAGCAGGGAAGGACAGGTAGTTTCACCCCTCCACTTT
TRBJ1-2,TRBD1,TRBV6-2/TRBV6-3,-,CASSRDRGFGYTF,TGTGCCAGCAGCCGGGACAGGGGTTTTGGCTACACCTTC
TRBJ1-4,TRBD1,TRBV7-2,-,CASSLGQGLEKLFF,TGTGCCAGCAGTTTGGGACAGGGATTGGAAAAACTGTTTTTT
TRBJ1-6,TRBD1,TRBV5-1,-,CASSLGQDSSPLHF,TGCGCCAGCAGCCTGGGACAGGATAGCTCACCCCTCCACTTT
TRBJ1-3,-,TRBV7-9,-,CASSSGSSGNTIYF,TGTGCCAGCAGCTCCGGGTCTTCTGGAAACACCATATATTTT
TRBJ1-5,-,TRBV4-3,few,CASSQGLRENQPQHF,TGCGCCAGCAGCCAAGGTTTAAGGGAGAATCAGCCCCAGCATTTT
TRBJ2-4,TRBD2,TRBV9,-,CASSVLSGLAGDADIQYF,TGTGCCAGCAGCGTACTATCCGGACTAGCGGGAGATGCAGACATTCAGTACTTC
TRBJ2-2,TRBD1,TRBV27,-,CASSPYRGTGELFF,TGTGCCAGCAGTCCCTACAGGGGCACCGGGGAGCTGTTTTTT
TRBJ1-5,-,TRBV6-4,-,CASSDSIVSWQVEGVDSNQPQHF,TGTGCCAGCAGTGACTCGATCGTTTCCTGGCAGGTCGAGGGAGTCGATAGCAATCAGCCCCAGCATTTT
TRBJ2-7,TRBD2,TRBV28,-,CASSLGTSGRRQYF,TGTGCCAGCAGCCTAGGGACTAGCGGGAGAAGGCAGTACTTC
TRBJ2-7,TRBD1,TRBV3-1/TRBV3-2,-,CASSHGTAYEQYF,TGTGCCAGCAGCCATGGGACAGCCTACGAGCAGTACTTC
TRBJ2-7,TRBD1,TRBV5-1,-,CASSLGTGGYEQYF,TGCGCCAGCAGCCTAGGGACAGGGGGCTACGAGCAGTACTTC
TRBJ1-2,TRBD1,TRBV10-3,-,CAISEGRTGGTYGYTF,TGTGCCATCAGTGAGGGACGGACAGGGGGCACCTATGGCTACACCTTC
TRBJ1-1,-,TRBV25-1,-,CASSVQGNTEAFF,TGTGCCAGCAGTGTTCAGGGGAACACTGAAGCTTTCTTT